These 21 T cell receptor beta chains originate from one sample sequenced in a study of T-cell memory formation after mild COVID-19. TCRdb independently ran MiXCR on the 5' RACE reads; one entry per CDR3 protein. Here the sample spans about 13,000 distinct CDR3 sequences, about 16% being singletons. Material for sequencing was PBMCs or a T cell subset sorted from them (not recorded which). These receptors were obtained from a man between 18 and 35 years old who had mild COVID-19 (a few samples of this study predate the infection). Cell type and time point are not known.

This chain uses TRBV15 with TRBJ2-7; TRBD2 is a possible D gene (6 bases). V was cut by 3 bases and J by 2 bases, with 8 bases left in between. The CDR3 sequence is 13 residues long. The germline V gene has CDR1 LNHNV and CDR2 YYDKDF (reference sequence). CDR3 sequence (DNA): TGTGCCACCAGCAGCCGACTAGCCTACGAGCAGTACGTC. Protein product: CATSSRLAYEQYV.

This clonotype is labeled as medium-sized. The genes are TRBV7-9 and TRBJ2-3; TRBD2 aligns across 9 bases. J gave up 1 base and V 8 bases, and 7 bases lay outside the gene matches. The germline V gene has CDR1 SEHNR and CDR2 FQNEAQ (reference sequence). The CDR3 has 15 amino acids. CDR3 DNA: TGTGCCAGCTCGGGCGAGCGGGGGGGCACAGATACGCAGTATTTT. Its protein product is CASSGERGGTDTQYF. Variable domain in full (rest from reference TRBV7-9 and TRBJ2-3): DTGVSQNPRHKITKRGQNVTFRCDPISEHNRLYWYRQTLGQGPEFLTYFQNEAQLEKSRLLSDRFSAERPKGSFSTLEIQRTEQGDSAMYLCASSGERGGTDTQYFGPGTRLTVL.

This clonotype has a count of ten or more. The rearrangement joins TRBV9 to TRBJ1-2, with D unresolved. CDR3 size: 14 residues. Trimming cost V 3 bases and J 3 bases, with 12 bases left between them. CDR1 SGDLS and CDR2 YYNGEE come from the germline V gene. The CDR3 is CASSDDAEHYGYTF. Here the CDR3 DNA reads TGTGCCAGCAGCGATGACGCGGAACACTATGGCTACACCTTC.

This clonotype was counted many times. The V call is TRBV20-1, the J call TRBJ2-5, with TRBD2 as a possible D gene (6 bases). The CDR3 has 14 residues. CDR1 is DFQATT and CDR2 is SNEGSKA in the germline V gene (reference sequence). V was trimmed by 3 bases and J by 5 bases, leaving 16 bases between them. This chain's CDR3 is CSASLYGRRETQYF. DNA of the CDR3: TGCAGTGCTAGTTTGTATGGGAGGAGGGAGACCCAGTACTTC.

This clonotype was counted only a few times. The chain combines TRBV5-1 with TRBJ2-3; TRBD2 agrees at 7 bases. The CDR3 totals 17 residues. Germline trimming cut 5 bases from V and 2 bases from J; bases unmatched to any gene: 14. Per germline, CDR1 SGHRS and CDR2 YFSETQ. CDR3 DNA: TGCGCCAGCAGATTGTACCCTAGCGGACGTGACACAGATACGCAGTATTTT. It encodes CASRLYPSGRDTDTQYF. Supplemented by reference TRBV5-1 and TRBJ2-3, the full variable domain reads KAGVTQTPRYLIKTRGQQVTLSCSPISGHRSVSWYQQTPGQGLQFLFEYFSETQRNKGNFPGRFSGRQFSNSRSEMNVSTLELGDSALYLCASRLYPSGRDTDTQYFGPGTRLTVL.

In this sample, this clonotype turned up a few times. This sequence joins TRBV21-1 and TRBJ1-2. TRBV21-1 is labeled a pseudogene. This CDR3 has 15 amino acids. The CDR3 region is CASTPAYPTRHGYTF. The CDR3, as DNA: TGTGCCAGCACCCCCGCCTATCCCACGAGGCATGGCTACACCTTC.

The J gene is TRBJ2-7, the V gene TRBV24-1, with TRBD1 matching over 8 bases. The J segment lost 5 bases and the V segment lost 2 bases, leaving 13 bases of the junction unmatched. This CDR3 has 17 amino acids. CDR1 and CDR2 (germline): KGHDR, SFDVKD. CDR3 region: CATSDSNGGQGPNEQYF. CDR3 nucleotides: TGTGCCACCAGTGATTCCAATGGCGGACAGGGACCCAACGAGCAGTACTTC.

Many counts were recorded for this clonotype. The gene calls are TRBV5-6 and TRBJ2-3; TRBD2 matches 7 bases. CDR3 length equals 15 residues. In germline, CDR1 is SGHDT, CDR2 YYEEEE. V shed 4 bases and J 4 bases; nucleotides not matched to a gene: 9. The DNA for the CDR3 is TGTGCCAGCAGCCCAGAAGCCCGGGGGGCAGATACGCAGTATTTT. This codes for CASSPEARGADTQYF.

This clonotype came up many times. The DNA of the CDR3 is TGTGCCAGCAGCTTAGGACTTGGGTCCTCTGGGGCCAACGTCCTGACTTTC. Its translation: CASSLGLGSSGANVLTF. The rearrangement uses TRBV7-2 and TRBJ2-6; D not certain. Trimming cost V 1 base and J 0 bases, with 10 bases left between them. Germline V gives CDR1 SGHTA, CDR2 FQGNSA. The CDR3 has 17 residues.

This clonotype was seen ten or more times. The J gene is TRBJ2-1, the V gene TRBV4-2; D is undetermined. V was cut by 2 bases and J by 2 bases, with 10 bases left in between. Germline lookup yields CDR1 LGHNA and CDR2 YNFKEQ. The CDR3 contains 15 residues. The CDR3 loop is CASSQRSRAYNEQFF. The CDR3 DNA reads TGTGCCAGCAGCCAAAGATCGCGTGCCTACAATGAGCAGTTCTTC.

This chain links TRBV12-3 or TRBV12-4 with TRBJ2-7, with 7 positions matching TRBD1. V was pared by 5 bases and J by 6 bases, with 7 bases of the junction left unmatched. The CDR3 totals 13 residues. CDR3: CASSDRVRGEQYV. The DNA of the CDR3 is TGTGCCAGCAGTGACAGGGTCAGGGGCGAGCAGTACGTC.

This clonotype has a count of ten or more. The chain couples TRBV20-1 to TRBJ2-5; D perhaps matches TRBD2 (5 bases). CDR1 and CDR2 (germline): DFQATT, SNEGSKA (reference sequence). Trimming stripped 1 base from V and 3 bases from J, with 12 bases between. The CDR3 spans 14 residues. The CDR3 DNA reads TGCAGTGCTAGAGGCGGGCCCCCCAAAGAGACCCAGTACTTC. It specifies CSARGGPPKETQYF.

This clonotype occurred a few times. J is TRBJ1-2 and V is TRBV5-1; D remains unclear. The CDR3 totals 17 residues. V was cut by 4 bases and J by 8 bases, with 27 bases left in between. The germline V gene has CDR1 SGHRS and CDR2 YFSETQ. The CDR3 nucleotides are TGCGCCAGCAGCCCCGATCCGCCGCTGGTGAGGGCAAGAGGCTACACCTTC. Amino acid sequence: CASSPDPPLVRARGYTF.

By frequency in the sample, this clonotype is medium-sized. In DNA form, the CDR3 reads TGTGCCAGCAGTTACGAAGGGAAATCCCAAGAGACCCAGTACTTC. This encodes CASSYEGKSQETQYF. The chain couples TRBV6-5 to TRBJ2-5, with D unclear. The germline V and J ends were trimmed by 2 bases and 1 base, with 11 bases remaining between them. The germline V gene encodes CDR1 MNHEY and CDR2 SVGAGI. The CDR3 consists of 15 residues.

This clonotype was recorded a few times. This chain connects TRBV2 to TRBJ2-7; 7 bases are shared with TRBD2. Germline V gene lookup returns CDR1 SNHLY and CDR2 FYNNEI. The CDR3 spans 15 residues. The CDR3 loop reads CASNELASSSYEQYV. DNA of the CDR3: TGTGCCAGCAATGAACTAGCGAGTAGCTCCTACGAGCAGTACGTC.

This clonotype was detected only a few times. The V call is TRBV24-1, the J call TRBJ1-2; D ambiguous. V gave up 3 bases and J gave up 8 bases, with 6 bases separating them. The CDR3 covers 11 residues. Germline loops: CDR1 KGHDR, CDR2 SFDVKD. DNA for the CDR3: TGTGCCACCAGTGATGTTTACGGCTACACCTTC. Translation: CATSDVYGYTF.

This clonotype has ten or more counts. This chain connects TRBV7-3 to TRBJ2-3, with 10 positions matching TRBD2. Germline lookup yields CDR1 SGHTA and CDR2 FQGTGA. After removal of 2 bases from V and 1 base from J, the junction contained 0 bases not matched to a gene. The CDR3 loop spans 15 amino acids. CDR3: CASSLLAGGTDTQYF. The CDR3 DNA is TGTGCCAGCAGCTTACTAGCGGGGGGCACAGATACGCAGTATTTT. Looking up the rest from reference TRBV7-3 and TRBJ2-3 gives the full variable domain: GAGVSQTPSNKVTEKGKYVELRCDPISGHTALYWYRQSLGQGPEFLIYFQGTGAADDSGLPNDRFFAVRPEGSVSTLKIQRTERGDSAVYLCASSLLAGGTDTQYFGPGTRLTVL.

This clonotype was picked up many times. J is TRBJ2-1 and V is TRBV18, with 9 bases fitting TRBD2. Trimming cost V 6 bases and J 2 bases; bases outside gene matches: 8. CDR1 and CDR2 (germline): KGHSH, LQKENI. CDR3 length equals 16 residues. CDR3 residues: CASSPYVAGAYNEQFF. CDR3 nucleotides: TGTGCCAGCTCGCCCTACGTAGCGGGGGCCTACAATGAGCAGTTCTTC.

The sample holds many counts of this clonotype. The chain employs TRBV4-1 and TRBJ2-6, with D perhaps being TRBD1 or TRBD2 (5 bases each). CDR1 and CDR2 from the germline V gene are MGHRA and YSYEKL. The CDR3 totals 17 residues. The V end lost 3 bases, the J end lost 0 bases, and 12 bases lay between the germline ends. The DNA of the CDR3 is TGCGCCAGCAGCCACCCCAGGGAGAACTCTGGGGCCAACGTCCTGACTTTC. Translation gives CASSHPRENSGANVLTF.

This clonotype has a count of ten or more. The rearrangement links TRBV2 to TRBJ2-1; 7 nucleotides align to TRBD2. The germline V gene has CDR1 SNHLY and CDR2 FYNNEI. V was pared by 8 bases and J by 8 bases, with 6 bases of the junction left unmatched. The CDR3 covers 12 residues. DNA for the CDR3: TGTGCCAGCGGGGGGGGACCCGATGAGCAGTTCTTC. It codes for CASGGGPDEQFF.

At least ten counts were recorded for this clonotype. CDR3 DNA sequence: TGTGCCAGCAGCTTAGGGCAGGGGGGGCTCCACGAGCAGTACTTC. Translation gives CASSLGQGGLHEQYF. The rearrangement uses TRBV7-8 and TRBJ2-7; D may be TRBD1 or TRBD2 (7 bases each). The CDR3 contains 15 residues. V gave up 1 base and J gave up 5 bases, with 15 bases separating them. Germline values: CDR1 SGHVS, CDR2 FQNEAQ.